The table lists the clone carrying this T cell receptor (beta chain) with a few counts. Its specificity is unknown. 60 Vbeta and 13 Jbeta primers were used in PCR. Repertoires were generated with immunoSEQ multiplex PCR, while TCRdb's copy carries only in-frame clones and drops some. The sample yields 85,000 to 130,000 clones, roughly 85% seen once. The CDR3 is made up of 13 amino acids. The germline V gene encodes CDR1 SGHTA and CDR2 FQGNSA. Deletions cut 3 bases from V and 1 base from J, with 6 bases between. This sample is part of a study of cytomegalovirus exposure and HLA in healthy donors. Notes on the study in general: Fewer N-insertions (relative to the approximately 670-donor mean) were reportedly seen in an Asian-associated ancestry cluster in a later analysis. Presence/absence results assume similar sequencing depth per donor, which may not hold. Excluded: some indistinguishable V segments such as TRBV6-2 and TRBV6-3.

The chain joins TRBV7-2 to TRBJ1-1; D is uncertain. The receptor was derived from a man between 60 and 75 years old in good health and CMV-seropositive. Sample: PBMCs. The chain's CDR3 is CASSLGRNTEAFF. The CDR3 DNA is TGTGCCAGCAGCTTGGGCAGGAACACTGAAGCTTTCTTT. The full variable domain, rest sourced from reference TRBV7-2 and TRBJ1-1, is GAGVSQSPSNKVTEKGKDVELRCDPISGHTALYWYRQSLGQGLEFLIYFQGNSAPDKSGLPSDRFSAERTGGSVSTLTIQRTQQEDSAVYLCASSLGRNTEAFFGQGTRLTVV.